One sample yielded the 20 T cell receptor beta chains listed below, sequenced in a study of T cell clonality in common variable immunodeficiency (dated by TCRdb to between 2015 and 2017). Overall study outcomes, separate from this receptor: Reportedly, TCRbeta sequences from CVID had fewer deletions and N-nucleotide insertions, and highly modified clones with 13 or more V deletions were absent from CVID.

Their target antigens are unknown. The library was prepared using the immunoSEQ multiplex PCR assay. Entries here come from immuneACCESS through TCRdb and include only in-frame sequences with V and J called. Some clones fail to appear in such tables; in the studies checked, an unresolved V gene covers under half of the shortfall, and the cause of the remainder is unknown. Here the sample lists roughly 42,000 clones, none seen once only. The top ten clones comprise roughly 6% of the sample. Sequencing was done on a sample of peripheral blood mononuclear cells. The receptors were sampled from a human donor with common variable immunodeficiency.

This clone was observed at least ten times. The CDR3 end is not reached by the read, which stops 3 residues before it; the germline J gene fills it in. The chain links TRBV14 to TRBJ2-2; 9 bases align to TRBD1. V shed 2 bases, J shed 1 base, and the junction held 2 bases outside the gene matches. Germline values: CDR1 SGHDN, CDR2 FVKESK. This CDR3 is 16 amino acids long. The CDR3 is CASSQWDRVNTGELFF. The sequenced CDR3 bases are TGTGCCAGCAGCCAATGGGACAGGGTGAACACCGGGGAG.

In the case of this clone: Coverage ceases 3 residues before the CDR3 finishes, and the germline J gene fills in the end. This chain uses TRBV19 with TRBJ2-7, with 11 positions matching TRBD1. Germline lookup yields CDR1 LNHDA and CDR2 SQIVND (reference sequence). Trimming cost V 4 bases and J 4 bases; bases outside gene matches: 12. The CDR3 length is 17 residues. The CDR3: CASSKNTGQGARYEQYF. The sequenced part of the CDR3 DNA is TGTGCCAGTAGTAAAAATACTGGACAGGGGGCGCGTTACGAG.

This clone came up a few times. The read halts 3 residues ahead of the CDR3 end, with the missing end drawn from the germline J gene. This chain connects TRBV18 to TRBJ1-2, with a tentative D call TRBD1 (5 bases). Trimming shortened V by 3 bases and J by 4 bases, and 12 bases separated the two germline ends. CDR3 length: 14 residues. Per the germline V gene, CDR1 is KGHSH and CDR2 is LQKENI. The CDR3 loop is CASSPSRDSYGYTF. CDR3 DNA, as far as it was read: TGTGCCAGCTCACCCTCCCGGGACTCCTATGGC.

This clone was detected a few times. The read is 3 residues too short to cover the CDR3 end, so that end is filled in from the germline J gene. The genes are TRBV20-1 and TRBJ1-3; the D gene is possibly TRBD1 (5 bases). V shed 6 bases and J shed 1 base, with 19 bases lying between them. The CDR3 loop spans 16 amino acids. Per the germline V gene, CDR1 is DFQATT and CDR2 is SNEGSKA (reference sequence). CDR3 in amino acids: CSAVHGDSVSGNTIYF. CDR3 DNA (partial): TGCAGTGCAGTACACGGAGACAGCGTATCTGGAAACACC.

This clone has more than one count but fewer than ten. CDR3 bases read: TGTGCCAGCAGTGAAGTAGGGACAGCGATTGCCTACGAG. Its translation is CASSEVGTAIAYE. The CDR3 in full is CASSEVGTAIAYEQYF. V is TRBV6-1 and J is TRBJ2-7; 7 bases match TRBD1. The read ends 3 residues shy of where the CDR3 ends; the end is completed using the germline J gene. The CDR3 consists of 16 residues. Germline CDR1 MNHNS, CDR2 SASEGT. The J segment lost 2 bases and the V segment lost 1 base, leaving 8 bases of the junction unmatched.

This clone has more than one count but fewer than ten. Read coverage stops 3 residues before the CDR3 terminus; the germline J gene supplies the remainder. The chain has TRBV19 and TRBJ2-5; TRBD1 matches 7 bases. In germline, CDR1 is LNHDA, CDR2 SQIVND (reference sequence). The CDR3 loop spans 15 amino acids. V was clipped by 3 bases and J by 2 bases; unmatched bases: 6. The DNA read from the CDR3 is TGTGCCAGTAGTATCAAGGACAGGCCACAAGAGACC. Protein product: CASSIKDRPQET. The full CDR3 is CASSIKDRPQETQYF.

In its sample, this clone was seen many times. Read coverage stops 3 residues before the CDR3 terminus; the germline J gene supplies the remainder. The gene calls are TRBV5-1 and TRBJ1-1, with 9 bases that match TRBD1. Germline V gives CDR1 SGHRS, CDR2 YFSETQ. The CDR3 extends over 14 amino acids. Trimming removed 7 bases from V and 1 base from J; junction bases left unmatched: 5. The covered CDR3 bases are TGCGCCAGCGGGGGACAGGGACAGAACACTGAA. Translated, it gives CASGGQGQNTE. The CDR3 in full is CASGGQGQNTEAFF.

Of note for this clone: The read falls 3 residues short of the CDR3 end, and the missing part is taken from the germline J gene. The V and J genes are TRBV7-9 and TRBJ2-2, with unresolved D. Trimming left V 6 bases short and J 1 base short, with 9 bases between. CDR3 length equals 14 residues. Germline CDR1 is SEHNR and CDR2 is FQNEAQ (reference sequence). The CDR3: CASRHTQNTGELFF. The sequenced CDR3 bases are TGTGCCAGCAGACATACGCAGAACACCGGGGAG.

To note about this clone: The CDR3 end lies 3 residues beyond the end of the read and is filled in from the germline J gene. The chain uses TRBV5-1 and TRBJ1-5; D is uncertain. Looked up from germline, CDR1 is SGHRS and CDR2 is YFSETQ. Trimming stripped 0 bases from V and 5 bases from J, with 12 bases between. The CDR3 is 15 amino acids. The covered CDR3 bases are TGCGCCAGCAGCTTGGCCGGGCAGGACTATCAGCCC. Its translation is CASSLAGQDYQP. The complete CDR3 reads CASSLAGQDYQPQHF.

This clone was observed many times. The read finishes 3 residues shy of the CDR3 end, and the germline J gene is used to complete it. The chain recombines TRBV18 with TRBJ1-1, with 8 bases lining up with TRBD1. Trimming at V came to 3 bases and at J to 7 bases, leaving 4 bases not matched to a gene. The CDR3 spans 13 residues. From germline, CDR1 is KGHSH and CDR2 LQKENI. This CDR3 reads CASSPDREGEAFF. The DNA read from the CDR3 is TGTGCCAGCTCACCGGACAGGGAAGGTGAA.

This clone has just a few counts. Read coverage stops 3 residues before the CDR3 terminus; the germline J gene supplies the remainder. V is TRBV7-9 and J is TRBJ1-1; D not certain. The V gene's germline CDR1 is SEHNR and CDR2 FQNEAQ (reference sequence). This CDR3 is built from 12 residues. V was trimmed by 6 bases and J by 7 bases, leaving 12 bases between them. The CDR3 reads CASRSGANEAFF. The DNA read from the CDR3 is TGTGCCAGCAGGTCAGGAGCTAATGAA.

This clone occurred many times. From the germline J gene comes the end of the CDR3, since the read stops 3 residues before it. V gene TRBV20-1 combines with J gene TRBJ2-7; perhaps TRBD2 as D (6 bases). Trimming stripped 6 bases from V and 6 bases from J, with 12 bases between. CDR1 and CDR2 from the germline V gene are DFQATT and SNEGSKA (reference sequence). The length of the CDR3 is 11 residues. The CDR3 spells CSAYPEGEQYF. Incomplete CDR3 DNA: TGCAGTGCCTACCCGGAGGGCGAG.

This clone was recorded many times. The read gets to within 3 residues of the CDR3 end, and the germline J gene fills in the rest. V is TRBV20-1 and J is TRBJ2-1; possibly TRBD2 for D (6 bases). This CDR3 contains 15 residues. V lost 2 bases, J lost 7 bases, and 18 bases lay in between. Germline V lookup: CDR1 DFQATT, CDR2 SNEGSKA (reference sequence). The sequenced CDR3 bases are TGCAGTGCTAGACGAATAGCGGCTCAAGAGAATGAG. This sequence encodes CSARRIAAQENE. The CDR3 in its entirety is CSARRIAAQENEQFF.

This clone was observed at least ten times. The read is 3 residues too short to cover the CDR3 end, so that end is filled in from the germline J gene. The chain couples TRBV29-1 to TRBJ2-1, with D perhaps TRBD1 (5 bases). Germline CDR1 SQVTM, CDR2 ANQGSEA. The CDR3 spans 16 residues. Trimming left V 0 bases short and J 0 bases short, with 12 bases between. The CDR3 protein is CSVEDYRPSSYNEQFF. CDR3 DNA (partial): TGCAGCGTTGAAGATTACAGGCCCAGCTCCTACAATGAG.

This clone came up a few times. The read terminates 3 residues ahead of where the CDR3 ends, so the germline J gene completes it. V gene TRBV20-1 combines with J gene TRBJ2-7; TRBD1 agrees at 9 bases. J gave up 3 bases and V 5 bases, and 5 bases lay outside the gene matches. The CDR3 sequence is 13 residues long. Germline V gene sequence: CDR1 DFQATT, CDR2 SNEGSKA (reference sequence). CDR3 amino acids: CSAPGQGNYEQYF. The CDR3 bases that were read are TGCAGTGCTCCGGGACAGGGCAACTACGAG.

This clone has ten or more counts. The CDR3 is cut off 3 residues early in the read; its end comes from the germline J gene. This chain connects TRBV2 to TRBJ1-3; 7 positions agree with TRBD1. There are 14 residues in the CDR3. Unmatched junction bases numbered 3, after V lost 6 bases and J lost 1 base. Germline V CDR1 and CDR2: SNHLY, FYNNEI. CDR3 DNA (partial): TGTGCCAGCAGAATGACAGGGTCTGGAAACACC. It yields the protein CASRMTGSGNT. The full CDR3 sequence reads CASRMTGSGNTIYF.

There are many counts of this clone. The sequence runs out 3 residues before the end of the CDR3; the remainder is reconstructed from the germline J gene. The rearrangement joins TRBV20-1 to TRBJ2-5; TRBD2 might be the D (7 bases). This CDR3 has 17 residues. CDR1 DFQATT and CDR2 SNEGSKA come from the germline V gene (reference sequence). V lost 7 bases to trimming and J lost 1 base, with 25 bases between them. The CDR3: CSVEGGGRAGIQETQYF. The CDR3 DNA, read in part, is TGCAGTGTTGAAGGGGGAGGTCGAGCGGGGATCCAAGAGACC.

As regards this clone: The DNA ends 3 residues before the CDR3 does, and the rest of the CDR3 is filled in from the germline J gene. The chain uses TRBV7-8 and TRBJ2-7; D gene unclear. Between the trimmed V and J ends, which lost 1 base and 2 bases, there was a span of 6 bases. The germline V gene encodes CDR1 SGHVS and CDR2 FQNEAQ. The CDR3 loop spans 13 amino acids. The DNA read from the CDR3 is TGTGCCAGCAGCTTAGGCAGAGCCTACGAG. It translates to CASSLGRAYE. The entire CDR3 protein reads CASSLGRAYEQYF.

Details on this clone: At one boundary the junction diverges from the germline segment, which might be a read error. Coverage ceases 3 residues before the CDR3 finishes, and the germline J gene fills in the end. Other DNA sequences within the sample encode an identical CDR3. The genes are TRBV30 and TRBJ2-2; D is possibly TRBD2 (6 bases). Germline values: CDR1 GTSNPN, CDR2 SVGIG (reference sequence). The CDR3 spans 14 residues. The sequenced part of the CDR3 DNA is TGTGCCTCGACCGGGCTAGCGAGCACCGGAGAG. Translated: CASTGLASTGE. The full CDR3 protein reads CASTGLASTGELFF.

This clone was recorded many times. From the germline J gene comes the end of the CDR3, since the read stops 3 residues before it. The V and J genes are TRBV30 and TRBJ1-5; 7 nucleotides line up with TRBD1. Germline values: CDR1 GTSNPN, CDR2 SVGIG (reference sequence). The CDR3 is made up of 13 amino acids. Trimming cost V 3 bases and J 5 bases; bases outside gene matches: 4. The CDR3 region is CAWSRQGDQPQHF. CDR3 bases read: TGTGCCTGGAGCCGACAGGGCGATCAGCCC.